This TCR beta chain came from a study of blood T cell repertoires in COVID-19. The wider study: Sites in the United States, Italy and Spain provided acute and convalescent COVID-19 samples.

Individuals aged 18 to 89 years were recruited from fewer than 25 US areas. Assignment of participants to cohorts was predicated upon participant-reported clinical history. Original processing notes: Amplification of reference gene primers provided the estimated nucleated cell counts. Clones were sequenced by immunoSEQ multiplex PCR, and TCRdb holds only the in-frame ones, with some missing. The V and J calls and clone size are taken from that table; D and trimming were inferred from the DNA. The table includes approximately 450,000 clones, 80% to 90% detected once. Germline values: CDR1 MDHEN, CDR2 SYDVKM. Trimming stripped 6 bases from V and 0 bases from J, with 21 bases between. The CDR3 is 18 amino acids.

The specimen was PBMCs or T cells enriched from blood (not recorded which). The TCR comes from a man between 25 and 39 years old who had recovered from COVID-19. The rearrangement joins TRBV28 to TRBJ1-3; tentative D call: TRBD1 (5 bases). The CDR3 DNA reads TGTGCCAGCAGAAAAACGGTTGGGGGGTTGCGCTCTGGAAACACCATATATTTT. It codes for CASRKTVGGLRSGNTIYF.